In its sample, the clone carrying this T cell receptor beta chain was seen many times. The record originates from a study of T cells in Graves' hyperthyroidism and ophthalmopathy. Diagnoses used clinical symptoms, serum thyroxine and TRAb, thyroid ultrasound and orbital computed tomography. Amplified regions were TCR beta CDR3 sequences from RNA transcripts. The HTBI set primed first-round TCR CDR3 RT-PCR. TCRdb fed the multiplex PCR reads into MiXCR, producing one record per CDR3 protein. The sample shows fewer than 550,000 distinct CDR3 sequences, more than 15% of them seen only once. Sequencing was carried out using blood. This clonotype was sampled from a young woman with Graves' hyperthyroidism.

CDR3 nucleotide sequence: TGTGCCAGCAGCTTCCGCTCCGGGACAGGGGTAGAGACCCAGTACTTC. As protein: CASSFRSGTGVETQYF. The rearrangement uses TRBV11-2 and TRBJ2-5, with 10 bases lining up with TRBD1. CDR3 length equals 16 residues. Per germline, CDR1 SGHAT and CDR2 FQNNGV. V lost 3 bases and J lost 4; bases outside the gene matches: 8.